One TCR beta chain is described in this entry. Its antigen is as yet unknown. This entry belongs to a study of shared clonotypes between healthy human individuals. General study points: The represented genetic and exposure-history diversity was limited by the small number of donors.

Positively selected for CCR7, the CD45RO-negative cells used as naive CD8 cells excluded terminally differentiated effector memory CD45RA+ cells. This CDR3 comprises 13 residues. Deletions cut 4 bases from V and 0 bases from J, with 5 bases between. Per germline, CDR1 SGHRS and CDR2 YFSETQ. Profiled with immunoSEQ multiplex PCR; TCRdb holds only in-frame clones, not every one. The sample shows about 2.1 million clones, more than 85% of them seen only once. Sequencing used naive CD8+ T cells from PBMCs. The genes are TRBV5-1 and TRBJ1-5; unclear D gene. This clonotype originated in a man aged 18 to 30 in good health. Some clones in this sample may be carry-over from other donors' samples. The CDR3 bases are TGCGCCAGCAGCGAGTATAGCAATCAGCCCCAGCATTTT. It codes for CASSEYSNQPQHF.